This entry lists 27 T cell receptor beta chains sequenced from one sample in a study of beta chain features in type 1 diabetes (dated 2018 in TCRdb). Study-wide conclusions, independent of this receptor: A moderate but significant shortening of TCRB CDR3 length was observed in type 1 diabetes patients in all four CD4+ subsets.

Receptors were amplified or captured by the immunoSEQ multiplex PCR assay. The High Capacity cDNA Reverse Transcription Kit was used to reverse transcribe all of the isolated RNA, meaning that expressed TCRB transcripts were what got sequenced. TCRdb holds this immuneACCESS table with in-frame rearrangements only. Some clones are missing; in checked studies, unresolved V genes explain under half, and the rest has no known cause. The sample table lists 200,000 to 300,000 clones, about 15% of them with a count of one. About 0.02% of the sample belongs to the ten largest clones. These receptors are not linked to any known antigen. The source material was naive CD4+ T cells from blood. Interpreted using the paper, the cell subset or site label stands for: true naive CD4+ T cells. The receptors were gathered from a man aged 25-40 years with type 1 diabetes.

This clone was counted only a few times. This sample also contains other DNA sequences that code for the same CDR3. CDR3 protein: CASSLGQANTEAFF. The CDR3 DNA sequence: TGTGCCAGCAGCTTAGGACAGGCAAACACTGAAGCTTTCTTT. The chain couples TRBV7-2 to TRBJ1-1, with D maybe TRBD1 (6 bases). The V end lost 1 base, the J end lost 2 bases, and 8 bases lay between the germline ends. The CDR3 totals 14 residues. Germline CDR1 reads SGHTA; CDR2 reads FQGNSA. The full variable domain, rest sourced from reference TRBV7-2 and TRBJ1-1, is GAGVSQSPSNKVTEKGKDVELRCDPISGHTALYWYRQSLGQGLEFLIYFQGNSAPDKSGLPSDRFSAERTGGSVSTLTIQRTQQEDSAVYLCASSLGQANTEAFFGQGTRLTVV.

The V and J genes are TRBV6-5 and TRBJ1-2, with no clear D. This CDR3 contains 15 residues. CDR1 MNHEY and CDR2 SVGAGI come from the germline V gene. V was clipped by 2 bases and J by 1 base, with 11 bases between them. The CDR3 here is CASSYEWNSNYGYTF. CDR3 coding DNA: TGTGCCAGCAGTTACGAATGGAACAGTAACTATGGCTACACCTTC.

About this clone: The identical CDR3 is also encoded by other nucleotide sequences in the sample. The chain is built from TRBV2 and TRBJ1-2; D possibly corresponds to TRBD1 (5 bases). CDR3 length: 12 amino acids. Germline assignment: CDR1 SNHLY and CDR2 FYNNEI. Trimming removed 3 bases from V and 4 bases from J, with 6 bases in between. The CDR3 region has the DNA TGTGCCAGCAGTGAGGGGCCCTATGGCTACACCTTC. This gives the protein CASSEGPYGYTF.

A remark on this clone: Other DNA sequences in this sample translate to the same CDR3. This chain joins TRBV5-4 and TRBJ2-7, with a tentative D call TRBD2 (5 bases). The V gene's germline CDR1 is SGHNT and CDR2 YYREEE (reference sequence). CDR3 length: 13 residues. The V end was cut by 0 bases, the J end by 2 bases, with 6 bases between. This CDR3 reads CASSLAGTYEQYF. DNA of the CDR3: TGTGCCAGCAGCTTGGCCGGGACCTACGAGCAGTACTTC. The full variable domain, with the rest looked up from reference TRBV5-4 and TRBJ2-7, is ETGVTQSPTHLIKTRGQQVTLRCSSQSGHNTVSWYQQALGQGPQFIFQYYREEENGRGNFPPRFSGLQFPNYSSELNVNALELDDSALYLCASSLAGTYEQYFGPGTRLTVT.

The rearrangement uses TRBV7-2 and TRBJ2-2, with D possibly being TRBD1 (5 bases). CDR1 and CDR2 from the germline V gene are SGHTA and FQGNSA. CDR3 length: 14 amino acids. The V gene lost 4 bases and the J gene lost 2 bases, with 8 bases spanning the gap. CDR3 in DNA: TGTGCCAGCAGCTCCCAGGGTAACACCGGGGAGCTGTTTTTT. Protein sequence: CASSSQGNTGELFF.

This clone has a handful of counts. The chain employs TRBV4-1 and TRBJ2-3; 7 bases map to TRBD2. V shed 0 bases, J shed 1 base, and the junction held 1 base outside the gene matches. CDR3 length equals 15 residues. In germline, CDR1 is MGHRA, CDR2 YSYEKL. The CDR3 region is CASSQDGGGTDTQYF. The CDR3 coding sequence is TGCGCCAGCAGCCAAGATGGGGGGGGCACAGATACGCAGTATTTT.

There are a few counts of this clone. The chain employs TRBV10-3 and TRBJ2-5, with a weak D call TRBD1 (5 bases). With 3 bases removed from V and 2 bases from J, the gap between germline ends came to 10 bases. Germline V gives CDR1 ENHRY, CDR2 SYGVKD. The CDR3 has 14 amino acids. CDR3 nucleotide sequence: TGTGCCATCAGTGACCGACAGCTACAAGAGACCCAGTACTTC. Translation gives CAISDRQLQETQYF.

Turning to this clone: The junction does not match germline at one end; this may be a read error. The chain recombines TRBV5-1 with TRBJ1-2; perhaps TRBD1 as D (6 bases). Germline CDR1 and CDR2: SGHRS and YFSETQ. This CDR3 spans 13 amino acids. The CDR3 loop reads CASTNTGTPPEAF. CDR3 coding DNA: TGCGCCAGTACCAACACCGGGACACCCCCCGAGGCCTTC. The full variable domain, rest sourced from reference TRBV5-1 and TRBJ1-2, is KAGVTQTPRYLIKTRGQQVTLSCSPISGHRSVSWYQQTPGQGLQFLFEYFSETQRNKGNFPGRFSGRQFSNSRSEMNVSTLELGDSALYLCASTNTGTPPEAFGSGTRLTVV.

In its sample, this clone was seen once. The chain is built from TRBV19 and TRBJ1-1, with TRBD1 matching 9 bases. Germline-derived CDR1 and CDR2 are LNHDA and SQIVND (reference sequence). The CDR3 has 13 amino acids. Trimming took 6 bases from V and 8 from J; bases not matched to a gene: 7. This chain's CDR3 is CASRGQGIDEAFF. Written as DNA, the CDR3 is TGTGCCAGTAGGGGACAGGGTATAGACGAAGCTTTCTTT.

The genes are TRBV11-2 and TRBJ2-5; D uncertain. Trimming removed 4 bases at V and 5 bases at J, with 8 bases between. Germline V gene sequence: CDR1 SGHAT, CDR2 FQNNGV. CDR3 length: 12 amino acids. The CDR3 is CASSSYGETQYF. The CDR3 coding sequence is TGTGCCAGCAGCTCCTACGGGGAGACCCAGTACTTC.

This sequence joins TRBV30 and TRBJ1-2; D perhaps matches TRBD1 (5 bases). The CDR3 is 14 amino acids. CDR1 is GTSNPN, CDR2 SVGIG, per germline (reference sequence). CDR3 amino acids: CAQSSTGSNYGYTF. The CDR3 DNA reads as TGTGCGCAGTCGAGCACAGGAAGTAACTATGGCTACACCTTC.

J is TRBJ2-1 and V is TRBV7-8, with 11 positions matching TRBD2. CDR3 length: 16 amino acids. From germline, CDR1 is SGHVS and CDR2 FQNEAQ. V shed 7 bases and J 8 bases; nucleotides not matched to a gene: 13. The CDR3, as DNA: TGTGCCAGCACCCTGGGACTAGCGGCATCTACGGATGAGCAGTTCTTC. It is translated as CASTLGLAASTDEQFF.

The chain joins TRBV5-4 to TRBJ1-5; 10 nucleotides align to TRBD1. This CDR3 has 14 amino acids. V gave up 4 bases and J gave up 4 bases; unmatched junction bases: 2. Germline V CDR1 and CDR2: SGHNT, YYREEE (reference sequence). The CDR3 region has the DNA TGTGCCAGCAGCATGGACAGGGGGAATCAGCCCCAGCATTTT. It is translated as CASSMDRGNQPQHF.

The rearrangement links TRBV5-1 to TRBJ1-1; D unresolved. CDR3 size: 13 residues. Germline CDR1 SGHRS, CDR2 YFSETQ. V gave up 4 bases and J gave up 1 base, with 8 bases separating them. This CDR3 is CASSVAPNTEAFF. DNA of the CDR3: TGCGCCAGCAGCGTCGCGCCGAACACTGAAGCTTTCTTT.

The chain joins TRBV18 to TRBJ1-5; TRBD1 aligns across 7 bases. Germline-derived CDR1 and CDR2 are KGHSH and LQKENI. CDR3 size: 13 residues. The V segment lost 6 bases and the J segment 5 bases; nucleotides outside the gene matches: 4. The CDR3 sequence: CASSLDRDQPQHF. CDR3 nucleotides: TGTGCCAGCTCCCTAGACAGGGATCAGCCCCAGCATTTT.

The CDR3 DNA reads as TGTGCCAGCTCACCACTTTCGGCTAGCGGGGTCACCTACAATGAGCAGTTCTTC. Amino acids: CASSPLSASGVTYNEQFF. The rearrangement joins TRBV18 to TRBJ2-1, with 9 positions matching TRBD2. V trimming: 1 base; J trimming: 2 bases; junction bases outside the gene matches: 9. The CDR3 sequence is 18 residues long. The germline V gene encodes CDR1 KGHSH and CDR2 LQKENI.

J is TRBJ2-3 and V is TRBV4-2; 9 bases align to TRBD2. The ends lost 1 base at V and 2 bases at J; junction bases unmatched: 4. Germline CDR1 reads LGHNA; CDR2 reads YNFKEQ. The CDR3 consists of 16 residues. This CDR3 is CASSQVAGATTDTQYF. Here the CDR3 DNA reads TGTGCCAGCAGCCAAGTAGCGGGGGCCACCACAGATACGCAGTATTTT.

Only a few counts were recorded for this clone. This rearrangement joins TRBV7-2 to TRBJ2-7; possibly TRBD1 for D (6 bases). Trimming removed 6 bases at V and 5 bases at J, with 14 bases between. CDR1 and CDR2 (germline): SGHTA, FQGNSA. The CDR3 extends over 13 amino acids. The CDR3 region is CASSQQGLNEQYF. CDR3 sequence (DNA): TGTGCCAGCAGTCAACAGGGTTTAAACGAGCAGTACTTC.

This clone has more than one count but fewer than ten. This chain uses TRBV7-9 with TRBJ2-7; TRBD2 is a possible D gene (7 bases). Germline values: CDR1 SEHNR, CDR2 FQNEAQ (reference sequence). This CDR3 contains 15 residues. Trimming removed 5 bases at V and 3 bases at J, with 17 bases between. CDR3 sequence reads: CASSRGGASGYEQYF. CDR3 sequence (DNA): TGTGCCAGCAGCCGAGGGGGGGCTAGCGGCTACGAGCAGTACTTC.

This clone was found a few times. The chain carries TRBV30 and TRBJ1-1; D possibly corresponds to TRBD1 (6 bases). V was pared by 3 bases and J by 6 bases, with 14 bases between. The CDR3 covers 13 residues. The germline V gene encodes CDR1 GTSNPN and CDR2 SVGIG (reference sequence). The CDR3 loop is CAWSVLQGSEAFF. The CDR3 bases are TGTGCCTGGAGCGTATTACAGGGCTCTGAAGCTTTCTTT. The full variable domain, with the rest looked up from reference TRBV30 and TRBJ1-1, is SQTIHQWPATLVQPVGSPLSLECTVEGTSNPNLYWYRQAAGRGLQLLFYSVGIGQISSEVPQNLSASRPQDRQFILSSKKLLLSDSGFYLCAWSVLQGSEAFFGQGTRLTVV.

The rearrangement uses TRBV6-5 and TRBJ2-7; D call uncertain. The CDR3 has 12 amino acids. V was clipped by 7 bases and J by 3 bases, with 10 bases between them. Germline V gene sequence: CDR1 MNHEY, CDR2 SVGAGI. CDR3 coding DNA: TGTGCCAGCACGGGTCCCAGCTACGAGCAGTACTTC. This translates into CASTGPSYEQYF.

In this sample, this clone turned up a few times. The gene calls are TRBV30 and TRBJ1-2; 9 positions agree with TRBD1. In germline, CDR1 is GTSNPN, CDR2 SVGIG (reference sequence). The CDR3 runs to 14 residues. After removal of 1 base from V and 5 bases from J, the junction contained 5 bases not matched to a gene. CDR3 loop: CAWSASGTGYGYTF. CDR3 sequence (DNA): TGTGCCTGGAGTGCATCCGGGACAGGGTATGGCTACACCTTC.

The chain links TRBV6-6 to TRBJ2-1; 7 bases fit TRBD2. CDR1 MNHNY and CDR2 SVGAGI come from the germline V gene (reference sequence). The CDR3 has 12 residues. After removal of 6 bases from V and 7 bases from J, the junction contained 3 bases not matched to a gene. The CDR3 is CASSLLANEQFF. Here the CDR3 DNA reads TGTGCCAGCAGCTTACTAGCGAATGAGCAGTTCTTC.

J is TRBJ2-1 and V is TRBV2; D is possibly TRBD2 (5 bases). The CDR3 runs 14 residues. CDR1 and CDR2 (germline): SNHLY, FYNNEI. V gave up 7 bases and J gave up 0 bases, with 10 bases separating them. CDR3 residues: CASKKGSSYNEQFF. The CDR3 DNA sequence: TGTGCCAGCAAAAAAGGGAGCTCCTACAATGAGCAGTTCTTC.

This clone was counted between two and nine times. The chain recombines TRBV6-6 with TRBJ2-2; TRBD1 might be the D (5 bases). The V gene lost 7 bases and the J gene lost 0 bases, with 6 bases spanning the gap. This CDR3 contains 13 residues. CDR1 and CDR2 from the germline V gene are MNHNY and SVGAGI (reference sequence). The CDR3 loop reads CASTDTNTGELFF. CDR3 in DNA: TGTGCCAGCACGGACACGAACACCGGGGAGCTGTTTTTT.

This clone was detected only a few times. The chain has TRBV4-2 and TRBJ2-7, with D tentatively TRBD1 (6 bases). The CDR3 runs to 12 residues. V gave up 4 bases and J gave up 6 bases, with 10 bases separating them. In germline, CDR1 is LGHNA, CDR2 YNFKEQ. The CDR3 DNA is TGTGCCAGCAGCCTTACAGGGATCGAGCAGTACTTC. Translating gives CASSLTGIEQYF.

This clone was counted only a few times. V usage is TRBV5-1 and J usage is TRBJ2-7; the D is unclear. The CDR3 has 15 residues. Trimming took off 4 bases at V and 5 bases at J, with 19 bases between the two ends. Looked up from germline, CDR1 is SGHRS and CDR2 is YFSETQ. This CDR3 is CASSQQWNPRNEQYF. The DNA for the CDR3 is TGCGCCAGCAGCCAACAATGGAATCCTAGAAACGAGCAGTACTTC.